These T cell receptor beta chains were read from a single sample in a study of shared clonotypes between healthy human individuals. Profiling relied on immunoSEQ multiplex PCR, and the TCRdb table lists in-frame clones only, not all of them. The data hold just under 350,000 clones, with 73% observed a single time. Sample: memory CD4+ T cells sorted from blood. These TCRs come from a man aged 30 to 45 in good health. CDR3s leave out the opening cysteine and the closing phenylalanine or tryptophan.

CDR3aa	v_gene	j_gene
ATSPGGLGGRRNEQY	TRBV10-2	TRBJ2-7
ASSLAAGSTDTQY	TRBV5-6	TRBJ2-3
ASSDTLGQGVGYT	TRBV25-1	TRBJ1-2
ASSPGASGYEQY	TRBV5-4	TRBJ2-7
ASTPDRASYNEQF	TRBV27	TRBJ2-1
ASSPGGSSYNEQF	TRBV18	TRBJ2-1
ASSLGRYTGELF	TRBV5-6	TRBJ2-2
ASSPRRGGEPYEQY	TRBV7-3	TRBJ2-7
ASSNTELNTEAF	TRBV19	TRBJ1-1
ASSLTGGRSYGYT	TRBV7-8	TRBJ1-2
ASSQAFYGYT	TRBV6-1	TRBJ1-2
ASSLRMNTEAF	TRBV7-2	TRBJ1-1
ASSLGSEPTYEQY	TRBV5-5	TRBJ2-7
ASASGSAYEQY	TRBV18	TRBJ2-7
ASSFWDRANYGYT	TRBV27	TRBJ1-2
ASSLVGDYGYEQY	TRBV7-6	TRBJ2-7
ATRGTRFPQQF	TRBV6-4	TRBJ2-1
ASSPPKGLAEKETQY	TRBV7-8	TRBJ2-5
ASSYSGLNEQPQH	TRBV6-5	TRBJ1-5
ASSPWSQGDGLAGGNEQY	TRBV4-3	TRBJ2-7
ASSPGASHTDTQY	TRBV7-9	TRBJ2-3
AWSRGNSPLH	TRBV30	TRBJ1-6
AISDSGGVSTEAF	TRBV10-3	TRBJ1-1
ASRAAGSWAEAF	TRBV2	TRBJ1-1
ASSLGGAGTSGSFRQF	TRBV5-4	TRBJ2-1
ASSFGVAETQY	TRBV5-1	TRBJ2-5
ASSQFSSPYEQY	TRBV14	TRBJ2-7
ASVGVINTEAF	TRBV12-5	TRBJ1-1
ASSFGRGQPQH	TRBV11-2	TRBJ1-5
ASSQGMVGTDTQY	TRBV4-1	TRBJ2-3
ASSSPRDRGRGYT	TRBV11-2	TRBJ1-2
ASSPSGTRREKLF	TRBV28	TRBJ1-4
ASSLGVRNRVLRFNQPQH	TRBV28	TRBJ1-5
SVYGPAYEQY	TRBV29-1	TRBJ2-7
ASSSGSGRPQETQY	TRBV5-1	TRBJ2-5
SVVIQGGEGQPQH	TRBV29-1	TRBJ1-5
ASSISTGQGSGYT	TRBV19	TRBJ1-2
ASTSGYYNEQF	TRBV10-2	TRBJ2-1
ASGLGDGELF	TRBV12-5	TRBJ2-2
ASSQNPPGGRSTGELF	TRBV11-2	TRBJ2-2
ASSLYSLQTQY	TRBV5-4	TRBJ2-5
AISDGGPAKNIQY	TRBV10-3	TRBJ2-4
ASSPPGQGTLGGQPQH	TRBV18	TRBJ1-5
ASSVSPAGLAGVADTQY	TRBV9	TRBJ2-3
ASSQIGTDTQY	TRBV7-9	TRBJ2-3
ASSSADLLEYNEQF	TRBV7-9	TRBJ2-1